This TCR beta chain was captured in a study of T cell changes during pregnancy in multiple sclerosis. This clone is a singleton in its sample. Repertoires were generated with immunoSEQ multiplex PCR, while TCRdb's copy carries only in-frame clones and drops some. This table has about 110,000 clones, about 89% appearing once. V lost 3 bases and J lost 1, with 10 bases in between. The CDR3 covers 14 residues. Germline CDR1 SGDLS, CDR2 YYNGEE. V usage is TRBV9 and J usage is TRBJ1-1; possible D gene TRBD1, 5 bases. The sample here was peripheral blood, taken after pregnancy. This sequence was found in a female donor with multiple sclerosis, enrolled in a pregnancy study. The CDR3 sequence: CASSGTGQNTEAFF. The CDR3 bases are TGTGCCAGCAGCGGAACAGGACAGAACACTGAAGCTTTCTTT.